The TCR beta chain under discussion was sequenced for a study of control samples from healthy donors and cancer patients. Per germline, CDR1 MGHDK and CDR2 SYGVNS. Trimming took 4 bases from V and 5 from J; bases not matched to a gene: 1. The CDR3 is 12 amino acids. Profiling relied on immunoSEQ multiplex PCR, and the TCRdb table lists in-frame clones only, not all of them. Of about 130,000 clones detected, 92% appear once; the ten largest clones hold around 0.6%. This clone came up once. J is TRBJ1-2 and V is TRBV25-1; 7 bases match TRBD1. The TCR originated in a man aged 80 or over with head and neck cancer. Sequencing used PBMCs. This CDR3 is CASSAGGYGYTF. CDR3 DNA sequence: TGTGCCAGCAGTGCAGGGGGGTATGGCTACACCTTC.